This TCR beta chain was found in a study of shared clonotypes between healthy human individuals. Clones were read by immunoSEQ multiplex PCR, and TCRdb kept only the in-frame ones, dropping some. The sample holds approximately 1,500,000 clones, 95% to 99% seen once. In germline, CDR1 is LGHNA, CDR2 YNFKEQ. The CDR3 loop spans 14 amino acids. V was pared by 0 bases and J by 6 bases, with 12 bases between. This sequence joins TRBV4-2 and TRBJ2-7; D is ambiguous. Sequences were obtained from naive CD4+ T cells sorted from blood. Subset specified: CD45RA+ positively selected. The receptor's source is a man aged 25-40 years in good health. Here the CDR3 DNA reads TGTGCCAGCAGCCAAGATCGCTTCGTTGGCGAGCAGTACTTC. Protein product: CASSQDRFVGEQYF.